This T cell receptor (beta chain) was recorded in a study of T cell repertoires in cytomegalovirus infection. Study outcomes and limitations: Across the ex vivo response, the dominant clonotypes were HLA-C-restricted CMV-specific TCR beta clonotypes.

V lost 1 base, J lost 0 bases, and 3 bases stayed unmatched. This CDR3 contains 16 residues. Germline V gene data show CDR1 as SGHVS and CDR2 as FNYEAQ. A word on this clonotype: Its cognate antigen is unknown.

From the reads, TCRdb called clonotypes with MiXCR, one entry per CDR3 protein. The table has some 70,000 distinct CDR3 sequences, more than 20% seen once. The chain has TRBV7-6 and TRBJ2-1; 7 bases are shared with TRBD2. The sequencing sample was made of PBMCs, sequenced either directly or after in vitro stimulation (not recorded which). The sequence was collected from a human donor in good health (CMV status not recorded). Some clones in this sample may be carry-over from other donors' samples. CDR3 sequence reads: CASSLVGGSSYNEQFF. The CDR3 DNA sequence: TGTGCCAGCAGCTTAGTGGGGGGGAGCTCCTACAATGAGCAGTTCTTC.